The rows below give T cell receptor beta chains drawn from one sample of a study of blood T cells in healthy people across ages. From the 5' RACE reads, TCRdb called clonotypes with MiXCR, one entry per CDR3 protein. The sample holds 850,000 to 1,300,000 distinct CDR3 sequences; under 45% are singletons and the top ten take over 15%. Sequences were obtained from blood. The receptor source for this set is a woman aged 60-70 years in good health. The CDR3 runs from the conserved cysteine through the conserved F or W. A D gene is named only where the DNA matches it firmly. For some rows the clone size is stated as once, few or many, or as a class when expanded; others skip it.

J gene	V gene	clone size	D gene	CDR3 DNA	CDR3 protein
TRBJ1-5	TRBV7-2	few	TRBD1	TGTGCCAGCAGCCCACAGGGGACTATTAGCAATCAGCCCCAGCATTTT	CASSPQGTISNQPQHF
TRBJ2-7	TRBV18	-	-	TGTGCCAGCTCACCACCGGAGGGGTACGAGCAGTACTTC	CASSPPEGYEQYF
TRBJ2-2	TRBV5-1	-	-	TGCGCCAGCAGCGTGGAGGGGACCGGGGAGCTGTTTTTT	CASSVEGTGELFF
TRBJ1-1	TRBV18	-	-	TGTGCCAGCTCACCGAGCAGGGGCCTTTACACTGAAGCTTTCTTT	CASSPSRGLYTEAFF
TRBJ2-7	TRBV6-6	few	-	TGTGCCAGCAGACAACTCAGTCGGGGTTCCTACGAGCAGTACTTC	CASRQLSRGSYEQYF
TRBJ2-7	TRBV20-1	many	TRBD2	TGCAGTGCTAGCCACAACCGACTAGCTCTTTCCTACGAGCAGTACTTC	CSASHNRLALSYEQYF
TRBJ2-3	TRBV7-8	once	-	TGTGCCAGCAGCTTAGCGAGAGGGGGACCCTACACAGATACGCAGTATTTT	CASSLARGGPYTDTQYF
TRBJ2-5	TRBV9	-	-	TGTGCCAGCAGCTTCCTGGGGACCGGGGGAAAAGAGACCCAGTACTTC	CASSFLGTGGKETQYF
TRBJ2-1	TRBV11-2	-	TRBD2	TGTGCCAGCAGCAGAACCTACCCCGGGACTAGCGGGAAGAATGAGCAGTTCTTC	CASSRTYPGTSGKNEQFF
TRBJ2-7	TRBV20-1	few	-	TGCAGTGCTAGAGATCGAGGAGCGGGCCCAGCCCCCTACGAGCAGTACTTC	CSARDRGAGPAPYEQYF
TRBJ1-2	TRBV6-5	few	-	TGTGCCACCAGGGATTATGGCTACACCTTC	CATRDYGYTF
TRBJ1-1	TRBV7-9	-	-	TGTGCCAGCAGCTCTTTAGGAGGCGGAAGGGGGACTGAAGCTTTCTTT	CASSSLGGGRGTEAFF
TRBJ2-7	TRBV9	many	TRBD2	TGTGCCAGCAGCGTCCGGGACTACTCCTACGAGCAGTACTTC	CASSVRDYSYEQYF
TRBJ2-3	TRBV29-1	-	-	TGCAGCGCGCCACCGGAGAGCACAGATACGCAGTATTTT	CSAPPESTDTQYF
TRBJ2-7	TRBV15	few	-	TGTGCCACCAGCAGAGACGACCGGACTACCTACGAGCAGTACTTC	CATSRDDRTTYEQYF
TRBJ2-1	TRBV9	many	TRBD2	TGTGCCAGCAGCGGAGGACTAGCGGGGTTCAATGAGCAGTTCTTC	CASSGGLAGFNEQFF
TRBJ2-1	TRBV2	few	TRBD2	TGTGCCAGCAGAAAGCGGGAGGGCCAGGACAATGAGCAGTTCTTC	CASRKREGQDNEQFF
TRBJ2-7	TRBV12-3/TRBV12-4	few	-	TGTGCCAGCAGTTTAGCGAGGGGCCTGAGCTCCTACGAGCAGTACTTC	CASSLARGLSSYEQYF
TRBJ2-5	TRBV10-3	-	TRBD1	TGTGCCACTAGAGGACAGGGAGAGACCCAGTACTTC	CATRGQGETQYF
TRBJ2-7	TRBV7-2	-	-	TGTGCCAGCAGCTTATCGGCCGCAGGGAACTCCCACGAGCAGTACTTC	CASSLSAAGNSHEQYF
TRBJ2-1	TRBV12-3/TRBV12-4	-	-	TGTGCCAGCAGGGGCCAGAGAGAGCGGAACAATGAGCGGTTCTTC	CASRGQRERNNERFF
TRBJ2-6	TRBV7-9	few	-	TGTGCCAGCAGCCCCTCTCCCAGGTCTGGGGCCAACGTCCTGACTTTC	CASSPSPRSGANVLTF
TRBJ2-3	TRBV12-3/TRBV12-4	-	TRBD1	TGTGCCAGCAGTGGGGACAGGGCTCGAGTTTTAAAAGATACGCAGTATTTT	CASSGDRARVLKDTQYF
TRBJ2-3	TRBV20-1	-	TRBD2	TGCAGTGCTAGTAGCACAAGACGAGCGGGAGACAACACAGATACGCAGTATTTT	CSASSTRRAGDNTDTQYF
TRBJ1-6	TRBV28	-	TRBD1	TGTGCCAGCAGTCTCCTGGGGACAGGGACTGGGTCCTATAATTCACCCCTCCACTTT	CASSLLGTGTGSYNSPLHF
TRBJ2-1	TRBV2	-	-	TGTGCCAGTCAAACCCGGGGTCACTCCTACAATGAGCAGTTCTTC	CASQTRGHSYNEQFF
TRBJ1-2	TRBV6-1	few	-	TGTGCCAGCAGTGAAGTGCGGTGGCAGAACTATGGCTACACCTTC	CASSEVRWQNYGYTF
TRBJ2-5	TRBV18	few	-	TGTGCCAGCTCACCACCGAATAGGGTCCAAGAGACCCAGTACTTC	CASSPPNRVQETQYF
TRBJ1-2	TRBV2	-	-	TGTGCCACCGTTGAAAACTATGGCTACACCTTC	CATVENYGYTF
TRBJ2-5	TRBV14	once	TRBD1	TGTGCCAGCAGCCGTGGAATAGACAGGGTGAATGAGCAGTACTTC	CASSRGIDRVNEQYF
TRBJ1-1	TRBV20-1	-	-	TGCAGTGCTAGGCCGGGACGGGGAAACACTGAAGCTTTCTTT	CSARPGRGNTEAFF
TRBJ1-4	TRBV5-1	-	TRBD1	TGCGCCAGCAGCTTGACGGGACAGGGGCCGAATGAAAAACTGTTTTTT	CASSLTGQGPNEKLFF
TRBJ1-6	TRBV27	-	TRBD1	TGTGCCAGCAAAGTCCAGGGGGCCAATTCACCCCTCCACTTT	CASKVQGANSPLHF
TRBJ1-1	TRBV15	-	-	TGTGCCACCAGCAGAGACAGGGAAGAAGCTTTCTTT	CATSRDREEAFF
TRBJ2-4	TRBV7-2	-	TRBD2	TGTGCCAGCAGCCCCCAAGGGGCGGGGGGCGACAAAAACATTCAGTACTTC	CASSPQGAGGDKNIQYF
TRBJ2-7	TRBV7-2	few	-	TGTGCCAGCAGCTTGGAGGGGACCTCGAACGAGCAGTACTTC	CASSLEGTSNEQYF
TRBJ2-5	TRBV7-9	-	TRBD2	TGTGCCAGCAGCCCCCCCGGGACTATATATAATGAGCAGTACTTC	CASSPPGTIYNEQYF
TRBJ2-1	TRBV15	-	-	TGTGCCACCAGCTTAACACGCAGCTCCTACAATGAGCAGTTCTTC	CATSLTRSSYNEQFF
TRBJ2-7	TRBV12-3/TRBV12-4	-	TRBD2	TGTGCCAGCAGCTATATACTAGCGGAGGACTCCTACGATCAGTACTTC	CASSYILAEDSYDQYF
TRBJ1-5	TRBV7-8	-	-	TGTGCCAGCAGCATTTGGACAGCTCTTAGCAATCAGCCCCAGCATTTT	CASSIWTALSNQPQHF
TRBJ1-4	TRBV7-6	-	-	TGTGCCAGCAGTGATCAGGGTGGGGGGCAAGGAAAACTGTTTTTT	CASSDQGGGQGKLFF
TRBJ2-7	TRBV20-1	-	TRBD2	TGCAGTGCTAGAGTATTGGCGGGAGTTGTCCCCTACGAGCAGTACTTC	CSARVLAGVVPYEQYF
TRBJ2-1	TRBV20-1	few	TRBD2	TGCAGTGCTATCGTACTAGCGCCCTACAATGAGCAGTTCTTC	CSAIVLAPYNEQFF
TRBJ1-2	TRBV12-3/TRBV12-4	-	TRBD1	TGTGCCAGCAGTGAACAGGGGTTTGGTGGCTACACCTTC	CASSEQGFGGYTF
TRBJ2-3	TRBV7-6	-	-	TGTGCCAGCAGCTTAAGTCGCGGACGAGACCCACTGAGGGCTATGCAGTATTTT	CASSLSRGRDPLRAMQYF
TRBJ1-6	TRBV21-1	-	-	TGTGCCAGCAGCAAAGCTGGCAGCTCCTATAATTCACCCCTCCACTTT	CASSKAGSSYNSPLHF
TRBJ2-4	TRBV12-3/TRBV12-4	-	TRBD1	TGTGCCAGCAGTCCAGGGACAGGAGAGAGTCCGTACTTC	CASSPGTGESPYF
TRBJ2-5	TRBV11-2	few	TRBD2	TGTGCCAGCAGCTTAAGAACTAGCGGGAGTAGGGAGACCCAGTACTTC	CASSLRTSGSRETQYF
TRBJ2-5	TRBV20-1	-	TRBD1	TGCAGTGCTAGAGACAGGGGGCATCGAGAGACCCAGTACTTC	CSARDRGHRETQYF
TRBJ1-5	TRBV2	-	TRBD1	TGTGCCAGCAGTTGGGACAGGAATCAGCCCCAGCATTTT	CASSWDRNQPQHF
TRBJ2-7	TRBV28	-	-	TGTGCCAGCAGTTTAGGCTGTGACGAGCAGTACTTC	CASSLGCDEQYF
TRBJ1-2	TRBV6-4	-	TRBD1	TGTGCCAGCAGTGGACAGGGATCTGGCTACACCTTC	CASSGQGSGYTF
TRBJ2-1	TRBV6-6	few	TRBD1	TGTGCCAGCAGTACAGGGGTTGAGCAGTTCTTC	CASSTGVEQFF
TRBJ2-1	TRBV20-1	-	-	TGCAGTGCTAGAGATCAGCGGGCCTACAATGAGCAGTTCTTC	CSARDQRAYNEQFF
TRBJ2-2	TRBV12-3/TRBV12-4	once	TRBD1	TGTGCCAGCCGGACAGGGATCGGGGAGCTGTTTTTT	CASRTGIGELFF
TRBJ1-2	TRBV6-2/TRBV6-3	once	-	TGTGCCAGCAGTTCCCCAGGAGGGGGAAACTATGGCTACACCTTC	CASSSPGGGNYGYTF
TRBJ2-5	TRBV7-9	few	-	TGTGCCAGCAGCTTTATCCCGGGAACCCAAGAGACCCAGTACTTC	CASSFIPGTQETQYF
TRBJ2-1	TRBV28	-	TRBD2	TGTGCCAGCAGTAAAAGAGGACTAGTCATAAAGCAGTTCTTC	CASSKRGLVIKQFF
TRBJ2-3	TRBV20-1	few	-	TGCAGTGCTAGAGAGGACCGGAAGGATACGCAGTATTTT	CSAREDRKDTQYF
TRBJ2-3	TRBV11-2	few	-	TGTGCCAGCAGCTTGAGGGGGACTTGGGATACGCAGTATTTT	CASSLRGTWDTQYF